This entry describes one T cell receptor (beta chain). Its specificity is not known. 13 Jbeta primers and 60 Vbeta primers were used for the PCR. Measured with immunoSEQ multiplex PCR; TCRdb has only the in-frame clones, and not every one. The sample lists around 150,000 clones, 65% to 80% occurring once. Per germline, CDR1 SNHLY and CDR2 FYNNEI. The ends were cut back, 6 bases at V and 3 bases at J, with 11 bases in the middle. This CDR3 has 13 amino acids. This record comes from a study of cytomegalovirus exposure and HLA in healthy donors. Study outcomes and limitations: Analysis performed later found under 20,000 TCR beta sequences associated with HLA alleles at 0.05 false discovery rate.

This TCR was sampled from a woman between 35 and 50 years old in good health and CMV-seronegative. The chain carries TRBV2 and TRBJ1-2; weak D call: TRBD1 (5 bases). The sample was PBMCs. CDR3 amino acids: CASRSDKHYGYTF. In DNA, the CDR3 is TGTGCCAGCAGGTCGGACAAACACTATGGCTACACCTTC.